These T cell receptor beta chains were read from a single sample in a study of a mutant IDH1 vaccine in newly diagnosed glioma. Generated by immunoSEQ multiplex PCR, the TCRdb table keeps only in-frame clones and is missing some. This table holds tens of thousands of clones, around 93% found once. Antigen specificity for these receptors is unknown. Sequenced here: PBMCs, sampled from a glioma patient whose treatment included an IDH1 peptide vaccine. The receptors derive from a man aged 50-59 years with glioma. The CDR3 runs from the conserved cysteine through the conserved F or W. A D gene is named only where the DNA matches it firmly. Clone size is shown for a subset of rows, as once, few, many or a class of expanded clone.

cdr3_aa: CASKSGGSYEQYF
cdr3_nt: TGCGCCAGCAAGAGCGGCGGCTCCTACGAGCAGTACTTC
v_call: TRBV5-1
clone_size: -
d_call: -
j_call: TRBJ2-7

cdr3_aa: CASSVNRGNTGELFF
cdr3_nt: TGTGCCAGCAGCGTCAACAGGGGAAACACCGGGGAGCTGTTTTTT
v_call: TRBV7-2
clone_size: -
d_call: TRBD1
j_call: TRBJ2-2

cdr3_aa: CASSYSGGEGYEQYF
cdr3_nt: TGTGCCAGCAGTTACTCGGGGGGAGAGGGCTACGAGCAGTACTTC
v_call: TRBV6-5
clone_size: -
d_call: -
j_call: TRBJ2-7

cdr3_aa: CASRDDRVGTEAFF
cdr3_nt: TGTGCCAGCAGGGACGACAGGGTGGGCACTGAAGCTTTCTTT
v_call: TRBV2
clone_size: -
d_call: TRBD1
j_call: TRBJ1-1

cdr3_aa: CASSYQQGRGTEAFF
cdr3_nt: TGTGCCAGCAGCTACCAACAGGGTAGGGGCACTGAAGCTTTCTTT
v_call: TRBV7-2
clone_size: few
d_call: -
j_call: TRBJ1-1

cdr3_aa: CASSYSYGDKNTEAFF
cdr3_nt: TGTGCCAGCAGTTACTCGTATGGGGACAAGAACACTGAAGCTTTCTTT
v_call: TRBV6-5
clone_size: -
d_call: -
j_call: TRBJ1-1

cdr3_aa: CASSSGQLDETQYF
cdr3_nt: TGCGCCAGCAGTTCGGGACAGCTGGACGAGACCCAGTACTTC
v_call: TRBV5-1
clone_size: -
d_call: TRBD1
j_call: TRBJ2-5

cdr3_aa: CASSRTFANQPQHF
cdr3_nt: TGTGCCAGCAGTAGGACGTTTGCCAATCAGCCCCAGCATTTT
v_call: TRBV6-1
clone_size: -
d_call: -
j_call: TRBJ1-5

cdr3_aa: CASSLLTGPADGKLFF
cdr3_nt: TGTGCCAGCAGCTTATTAACGGGGCCGGCGGATGGAAAACTGTTTTTT
v_call: TRBV7-2
clone_size: -
d_call: -
j_call: TRBJ1-4

cdr3_aa: CASSTGGGPETQYF
cdr3_nt: TGTGCCAGCAGTACGGGGGGGGGCCCTGAGACCCAGTACTTC
v_call: TRBV6-6
clone_size: -
d_call: TRBD2
j_call: TRBJ2-5

cdr3_aa: CSVYTSGANVLTF
cdr3_nt: TGCAGCGTTTACACCTCTGGGGCCAACGTCCTGACTTTC
v_call: TRBV29-1
clone_size: -
d_call: -
j_call: TRBJ2-6

cdr3_aa: CASRAPGQSNSPLHF
cdr3_nt: TGTGCCAGCAGGGCGCCGGGACAATCAAATTCACCCCTCCACTTT
v_call: TRBV7-9
clone_size: -
d_call: -
j_call: TRBJ1-6

cdr3_aa: CASSVGAGVRTDTQYF
cdr3_nt: TGTGCCAGCAGCGTAGGGGCAGGGGTTCGCACAGATACGCAGTATTTT
v_call: TRBV9
clone_size: -
d_call: -
j_call: TRBJ2-3

cdr3_aa: CASSVASGGLFF
cdr3_nt: TGTGCCAGCAGCGTAGCTAGTGGGGGGCTGTTCTTT
v_call: TRBV9
clone_size: few
d_call: -
j_call: TRBJ1-1

cdr3_aa: CASSSGVSEAFF
cdr3_nt: TGTGCCAGCAGCTCGGGAGTCTCTGAAGCTTTCTTT
v_call: TRBV7-2
clone_size: once
d_call: -
j_call: TRBJ1-1

cdr3_aa: CASSRQGDTQYF
cdr3_nt: TGTGCCAGCAGCCGCCAGGGGGATACGCAGTATTTT
v_call: TRBV25-1
clone_size: once
d_call: -
j_call: TRBJ2-3

cdr3_aa: CASSRDRETQYF
cdr3_nt: TGTGCCAGCAGCCGGGACAGAGAGACCCAGTACTTC
v_call: TRBV9
clone_size: -
d_call: TRBD1
j_call: TRBJ2-5

cdr3_aa: CASSKQGRGEQPQHF
cdr3_nt: TGTGCCAGCAGCAAACAGGGGCGGGGAGAACAGCCCCAGCATTTT
v_call: TRBV6-5
clone_size: -
d_call: TRBD1
j_call: TRBJ1-5

cdr3_aa: CASSFRDRGRGTEAFF
cdr3_nt: TGTGCCAGCAGCTTCCGGGACAGGGGGAGAGGCACTGAAGCTTTCTTT
v_call: TRBV7-9
clone_size: once
d_call: TRBD1
j_call: TRBJ1-1

cdr3_aa: CSVHTRIEQFF
cdr3_nt: TGCAGCGTTCATACCCGGATTGAGCAGTTCTTC
v_call: TRBV29-1
clone_size: -
d_call: -
j_call: TRBJ2-1

cdr3_aa: CASSSTGTGGADTF
cdr3_nt: TGTGCCAGCAGTTCCACCGGGACAGGGGGCGCGGACACCTTC
v_call: TRBV6-5
clone_size: -
d_call: TRBD1
j_call: TRBJ1-2

cdr3_aa: CASSKVLEGGSYEQYF
cdr3_nt: TGTGCCAGCAGCAAAGTCCTCGAGGGGGGCTCCTACGAGCAGTACTTC
v_call: TRBV21-1
clone_size: few
d_call: -
j_call: TRBJ2-7

cdr3_aa: CASSSRETIYEQYF
cdr3_nt: TGTGCCAGTAGCTCCCGGGAGACGATCTACGAGCAGTACTTC
v_call: TRBV19
clone_size: -
d_call: -
j_call: TRBJ2-7

cdr3_aa: CASSTVGALNDIQYF
cdr3_nt: TGTGCCAGTAGTACCGTCGGGGCCCTAAATGACATTCAGTACTTC
v_call: TRBV19
clone_size: -
d_call: -
j_call: TRBJ2-4

cdr3_aa: CASSEGFVTEAFF
cdr3_nt: TGTGCCAGTAGTGAGGGGTTTGTAACTGAAGCTTTCTTT
v_call: TRBV19
clone_size: -
d_call: -
j_call: TRBJ1-1

cdr3_aa: CASSTHPDGSTDTQYF
cdr3_nt: TGTGCCAGCAGTACCCACCCGGACGGTAGCACAGATACGCAGTATTTT
v_call: TRBV7-2
clone_size: -
d_call: -
j_call: TRBJ2-3

cdr3_aa: CASSPSGGSYEQYF
cdr3_nt: TGTGCCAGCTCACCAAGCGGGGGGTCTTACGAGCAGTACTTC
v_call: TRBV18
clone_size: -
d_call: TRBD2
j_call: TRBJ2-7

cdr3_aa: CASSWAGDGYTF
cdr3_nt: TGTGCCAGTAGTTGGGCAGGGGATGGCTACACCTTC
v_call: TRBV19
clone_size: -
d_call: -
j_call: TRBJ1-2

cdr3_aa: CASSQVKRQPRFDTGELFF
cdr3_nt: TGCGCCAGCAGCCAAGTTAAGCGACAACCAAGATTCGACACCGGGGAGCTGTTTTTT
v_call: TRBV4-3
clone_size: -
d_call: -
j_call: TRBJ2-2

cdr3_aa: CASSLPSGVNKETQYF
cdr3_nt: TGCGCCAGCAGCTTGCCGTCAGGGGTCAACAAAGAGACCCAGTACTTC
v_call: TRBV5-1
clone_size: -
d_call: -
j_call: TRBJ2-5

cdr3_aa: CASIGTGGPYEQYF
cdr3_nt: TGTGCCAGCATCGGGACAGGGGGCCCCTACGAGCAGTACTTC
v_call: TRBV28
clone_size: -
d_call: TRBD1
j_call: TRBJ2-7

cdr3_aa: CASGSNTEAFF
cdr3_nt: TGTGCCAGCGGCAGTAACACTGAAGCTTTCTTT
v_call: TRBV28
clone_size: -
d_call: -
j_call: TRBJ1-1

cdr3_aa: CASSGYRGEQYF
cdr3_nt: TGTGCCAGCAGCGGCTACAGGGGAGAGCAGTACTTC
v_call: TRBV9
clone_size: few
d_call: TRBD1
j_call: TRBJ2-7

cdr3_aa: CASSQGTLAGSGELFF
cdr3_nt: TGCGCCAGCAGCCAAGGAACTCTCGCGGGATCAGGGGAGCTGTTTTTT
v_call: TRBV4-3
clone_size: few
d_call: -
j_call: TRBJ2-2

cdr3_aa: CASTYPQGNYGYTF
cdr3_nt: TGTGCCAGTACTTACCCCCAGGGAAACTATGGCTACACCTTC
v_call: TRBV19
clone_size: -
d_call: -
j_call: TRBJ1-2

cdr3_aa: CASSFPWTGRSYNEQFF
cdr3_nt: TGTGCCAGCAGTTTCCCCTGGACAGGGCGCTCCTACAATGAGCAGTTCTTC
v_call: TRBV28
clone_size: -
d_call: TRBD1
j_call: TRBJ2-1

cdr3_aa: CAISERAGVGETQYF
cdr3_nt: TGTGCCATCAGTGAAAGGGCAGGGGTCGGAGAGACCCAGTACTTC
v_call: TRBV10-3
clone_size: -
d_call: -
j_call: TRBJ2-5

cdr3_aa: CASSERWDDTQYF
cdr3_nt: TGTGCCAGCAGCGAAAGGTGGGATGATACGCAGTATTTT
v_call: TRBV7-3
clone_size: -
d_call: -
j_call: TRBJ2-3

cdr3_aa: CASTRRFTMEQYF
cdr3_nt: TGTGCCTCAACCCGCCGATTCACGATGGAGCAGTACTTC
v_call: TRBV30
clone_size: -
d_call: -
j_call: TRBJ2-7

cdr3_aa: CASSLTGFSNQPQHF
cdr3_nt: TGTGCCAGCAGCTTGACAGGTTTTAGCAATCAGCCCCAGCATTTT
v_call: TRBV7-2
clone_size: -
d_call: -
j_call: TRBJ1-5

cdr3_aa: CASSVTAGTGMVSSPLHF
cdr3_nt: TGTGCCAGCAGCGTCACAGCCGGGACAGGGATGGTTAGCTCACCCCTCCACTTT
v_call: TRBV9
clone_size: -
d_call: TRBD1
j_call: TRBJ1-6

cdr3_aa: CASSLVGASVEQYF
cdr3_nt: TGTGCCAGCAGCTTAGTCGGGGCCAGTGTTGAGCAGTACTTC
v_call: TRBV11-2
clone_size: -
d_call: -
j_call: TRBJ2-7

cdr3_aa: CASRPGRGIGKSEKLFF
cdr3_nt: TGTGCCAGCAGACCGGGACGTGGGATTGGTAAGAGTGAAAAACTGTTTTTT
v_call: TRBV2
clone_size: -
d_call: -
j_call: TRBJ1-4

cdr3_aa: CASSKQGPPTTDTQYF
cdr3_nt: TGCGCCAGCAGCAAACAGGGCCCCCCCACCACAGATACGCAGTATTTT
v_call: TRBV5-1
clone_size: few
d_call: -
j_call: TRBJ2-3

cdr3_aa: CASSAPTGTGGNSYEQYF
cdr3_nt: TGCGCCAGCAGCGCACCCACCGGCACAGGGGGTAATTCCTACGAGCAGTACTTC
v_call: TRBV5-1
clone_size: -
d_call: TRBD1
j_call: TRBJ2-7

cdr3_aa: CASVKQGSNQPQHF
cdr3_nt: TGTGCCAGCGTAAAGCAGGGAAGCAATCAGCCCCAGCATTTT
v_call: TRBV2
clone_size: -
d_call: -
j_call: TRBJ1-5

cdr3_aa: CSVEYSGYGEAFF
cdr3_nt: TGCAGCGTTGAATATTCTGGGTACGGTGAAGCTTTCTTT
v_call: TRBV29-1
clone_size: -
d_call: -
j_call: TRBJ1-1

cdr3_aa: CASSLDQGDQPQHF
cdr3_nt: TGTGCCAGCAGCTTGGACCAGGGGGATCAGCCCCAGCATTTT
v_call: TRBV5-4
clone_size: -
d_call: TRBD1
j_call: TRBJ1-5

cdr3_aa: CASRERLAGGSADTQYF
cdr3_nt: TGTGCCAGCAGGGAGAGACTAGCGGGGGGTTCCGCAGATACGCAGTATTTT
v_call: TRBV7-8
clone_size: -
d_call: TRBD2
j_call: TRBJ2-3

cdr3_aa: CASRQGVSGANVLTF
cdr3_nt: TGTGCCAGCAGACAGGGAGTCTCTGGGGCCAACGTCCTGACTTTC
v_call: TRBV2
clone_size: once
d_call: -
j_call: TRBJ2-6

cdr3_aa: CATSSDRGWSQPQHF
cdr3_nt: TGTGCCACCAGTTCCGACAGGGGTTGGAGTCAGCCCCAGCATTTT
v_call: TRBV15
clone_size: -
d_call: TRBD1
j_call: TRBJ1-5

cdr3_aa: CASIPPVGADTEAFF
cdr3_nt: TGTGCCAGCATCCCACCCGTAGGGGCGGACACTGAAGCTTTCTTT
v_call: TRBV28
clone_size: -
d_call: -
j_call: TRBJ1-1

cdr3_aa: CASSDRGEAFF
cdr3_nt: TGTGCCAGCAGTGACCGGGGTGAAGCTTTCTTT
v_call: TRBV6-5
clone_size: -
d_call: -
j_call: TRBJ1-1

cdr3_aa: CASSQEVYGSFTEAFF
cdr3_nt: TGCGCCAGCAGCCAAGAAGTGTACGGGAGTTTCACTGAAGCTTTCTTT
v_call: TRBV4-3
clone_size: -
d_call: -
j_call: TRBJ1-1